Sequencing of this T cell receptor beta chain was carried out in a study of blood T cell repertoires in COVID-19. Study in general: Sample material is recorded as cDNA or gDNA derived from T cells, B-cell-depleted T cells, or PBMCs.

As handled by the study authors: Amplification with reference gene primers provided the estimates of nucleated cell counts. Data came from immunoSEQ multiplex PCR; TCRdb stores just in-frame clones and leaves some out. V, J and clone size are taken as reported in that table, and D and trimming were inferred from the DNA itself. The table lists fewer than 250,000 clones, roughly 88% of them singletons. The CDR3 has 15 amino acids. The germline CDR1 and CDR2 sequences are SGHNT and YYREEE (reference sequence). V shed 0 bases and J shed 1 base, with 8 bases lying between them. This TCR came from a middle-aged woman who had recovered from COVID-19. This chain links TRBV5-4 with TRBJ2-1; perhaps TRBD2 as D (5 bases). Sequencing was carried out using peripheral blood. The CDR3 sequence is CASSLGGQSYNEQFF. As DNA, the CDR3 is TGTGCCAGCAGCTTGGGAGGGCAGTCCTACAATGAGCAGTTCTTC.